Listed below are T cell receptor beta chains from one sample, sequenced in a study of blood T cells in healthy people across ages. Each CDR3 protein gets one entry after TCRdb re-called the 5' RACE reads with MiXCR. The repertoire has 800,000 or so distinct CDR3 sequences, roughly 25% of them found once; the top ten carry approximately 4%. The same data also went into a second study, on T cells of mothers and their children.

Input material: blood. The receptors here all came from a boy younger than 18 in good health. CDR3s include the opening cysteine and the closing phenylalanine or tryptophan. The D gene is left open where the match is weak. Only some rows state a clone size, as once, few, many or a class for expanded clones.

TRBJ2-1	TRBV12-3/TRBV12-4	13	few	-	TGTGCCAGCAGTGGAAGACCCTACAATGAGCAGTTCTTC	CASSGRPYNEQFF
TRBJ2-3	TRBV3-1	17	-	-	TGTGCCAGCAGCCCTGTGGGTCCGGTCCGAAGCACAGATACGCAGTATTTT	CASSPVGPVRSTDTQYF
TRBJ2-1	TRBV11-2	12	-	-	TGTGCCAGCGCTGCCCTGAACGGTGAGCAGTTCTTC	CASAALNGEQFF
TRBJ2-7	TRBV7-2	15	-	TRBD2	TGTGCCAGCAGCACGAGCGGGATCCTCTCCTACGAGCAGTACTTC	CASSTSGILSYEQYF
TRBJ2-1	TRBV9	15	-	TRBD2	TGTGCCAGCAGCGTAGATGGACTAGTCGGCGGTGAGCAGTTCTTC	CASSVDGLVGGEQFF
TRBJ2-7	TRBV7-9	16	-	-	TGTGCCAGCAGCTTGGGTCCAAGCGCAAGCTCCTACGAGCAGTACTTC	CASSLGPSASSYEQYF
TRBJ2-5	TRBV5-1	15	many	-	TGCGCCAGCAGCTTGTCAGGACGACCTCAAGAGACCCAGTACTTC	CASSLSGRPQETQYF
TRBJ1-4	TRBV14	15	-	-	TGTGCCAGCAGCCAAGTTAACGGTCCCAATGAAAAACTGTTCTTT	CASSQVNGPNEKLFF
TRBJ1-2	TRBV9	13	few	TRBD1	TGTGCCAGCAGCGGGGGGACAGGGCATGGCTACACCTTC	CASSGGTGHGYTF
TRBJ1-1	TRBV9	14	few	-	TGTGCCAGCAGCGCCCTTCATTTCGGGACTGAAGCTTTCTTT	CASSALHFGTEAFF
TRBJ2-7	TRBV20-1	14	-	TRBD2	TGCAGTGCTCCCCTAGGGCTAGCGGGAGTTGAGCAGTACTTC	CSAPLGLAGVEQYF
TRBJ2-7	TRBV4-2	18	few	TRBD1	TGTGCCAGCAGCCAAGAAATACCGGGGACAGGGATGTCCTACGAGCAGTACTTC	CASSQEIPGTGMSYEQYF
TRBJ1-6	TRBV7-9	14	-	-	TGTGCCAGCAGCTCTCTACAAGGCCCGGCGCCCCTCCACTTT	CASSSLQGPAPLHF
TRBJ2-7	TRBV28	13	-	-	TGCGTCAGTGCCGTGGGTTTATCCTACGAGCAGTACTTC	CVSAVGLSYEQYF
TRBJ2-1	TRBV7-2	17	-	TRBD2	TGTGCCAGCACTCTCGCTGGGATAGCGGGAGAAGGGACAGAGCAGTTCTTC	CASTLAGIAGEGTEQFF
TRBJ2-7	TRBV11-2	14	-	-	TGTGCCAGCAGCTTAACGACACCTGCCTACGAGCAGTACTTC	CASSLTTPAYEQYF
TRBJ2-3	TRBV7-9	15	-	-	TGTGCCAGCAGTTTTCCTAAAGTGGGGGCAGATACGCAGTATTTT	CASSFPKVGADTQYF
TRBJ2-5	TRBV20-1	14	-	TRBD2	TGCAGTGCTAGTCACGGGGGGGAACAAGAGACCCAGTACTTC	CSASHGGEQETQYF
TRBJ2-3	TRBV12-3/TRBV12-4	16	-	TRBD2	TGTGCCAGCAGTCTAGGACTAGCGGGAGCCCCAGATACGCAGTATTTT	CASSLGLAGAPDTQYF
TRBJ2-7	TRBV29-1	14	-	TRBD2	TGCAGCGTTGTCCGCGGGAGTGTCACTTACGAGCAGTACTTC	CSVVRGSVTYEQYF
TRBJ2-5	TRBV5-6	14	-	-	TGTGCCAGCAGCATGGGACGGACCCAAGAGACCCAGTACTTC	CASSMGRTQETQYF
TRBJ2-5	TRBV7-6	17	few	TRBD1	TGTGCCAGCAGCGCTAAAAGGGGACAGATGTACCAAGAGACCCAGTACTTC	CASSAKRGQMYQETQYF
TRBJ2-7	TRBV4-2	17	-	TRBD2	TGTGCCAGCAGCCAAGAAGGGGCGCTAGCGGGGACCTACGAGCAGTACTTC	CASSQEGALAGTYEQYF
TRBJ2-3	TRBV5-6	16	few	TRBD2	TGTGCCAGCAGCTTGGGCCCAGCGGGATTCACAGATACGCAGTATTTT	CASSLGPAGFTDTQYF
TRBJ2-5	TRBV2	15	few	-	TGTGCCAGCAGTGATAGTACAGGGCGACAAGAGACCCAGTACTTC	CASSDSTGRQETQYF
TRBJ2-1	TRBV27	14	-	TRBD2	TGTGCCAGCAGTAACGGACTAGCGGGAGGGGAGCAGTTCTTC	CASSNGLAGGEQFF
TRBJ1-2	TRBV29-1	13	few	-	TGCAGCGCCGGGGGCGGGGGATGGGATGGCTACACCTTC	CSAGGGGWDGYTF